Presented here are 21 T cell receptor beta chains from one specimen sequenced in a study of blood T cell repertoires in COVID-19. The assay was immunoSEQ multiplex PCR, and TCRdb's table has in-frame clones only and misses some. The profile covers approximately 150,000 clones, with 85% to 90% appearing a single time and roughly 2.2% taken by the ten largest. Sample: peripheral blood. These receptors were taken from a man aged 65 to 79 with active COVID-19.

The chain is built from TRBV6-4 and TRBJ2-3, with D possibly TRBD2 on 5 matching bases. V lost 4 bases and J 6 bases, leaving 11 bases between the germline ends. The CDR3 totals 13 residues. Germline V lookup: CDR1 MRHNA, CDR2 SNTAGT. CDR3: CASSVGPGDTQYF. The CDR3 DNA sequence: TGTGCCAGCAGTGTAGGGCCGGGGGATACGCAGTATTTT.

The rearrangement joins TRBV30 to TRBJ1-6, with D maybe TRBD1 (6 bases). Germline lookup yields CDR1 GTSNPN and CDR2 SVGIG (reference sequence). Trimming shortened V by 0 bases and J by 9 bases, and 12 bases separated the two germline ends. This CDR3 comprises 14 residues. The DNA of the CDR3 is TGTGCCTGGAGTGTATCTGGACAGTCTTCACCCCTCCACTTT. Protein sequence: CAWSVSGQSSPLHF.

The CDR3 DNA follows: TGTGCCAGCAGCCAAGATCTCGGAGACCCCCCCCGGGAGCTGTTTTTT. It encodes CASSQDLGDPPRELFF. The chain has TRBV3-1 (or the pseudogene TRBV3-2) and TRBJ2-2; unclear D gene. Trimming removed 0 bases from V and 9 bases from J, with 17 bases in between. This CDR3 is 16 amino acids long. The germline CDR1 and CDR2 sequences are LGHDT and YNNKEL (reference sequence).

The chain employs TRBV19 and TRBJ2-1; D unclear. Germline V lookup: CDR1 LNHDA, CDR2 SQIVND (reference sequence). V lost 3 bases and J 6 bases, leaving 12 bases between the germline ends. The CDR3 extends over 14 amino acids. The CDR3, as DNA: TGTGCCAGTAGTATTCTGAACCTAGGCAATGAGCAGTTCTTC. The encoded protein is CASSILNLGNEQFF.

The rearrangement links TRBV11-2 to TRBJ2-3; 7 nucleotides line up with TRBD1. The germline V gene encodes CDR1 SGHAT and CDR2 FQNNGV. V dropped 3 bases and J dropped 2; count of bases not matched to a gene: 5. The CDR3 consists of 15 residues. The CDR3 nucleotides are TGTGCCAGCAGCTTGAACAGGGGCCTCACAGATACGCAGTATTTT. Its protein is CASSLNRGLTDTQYF.

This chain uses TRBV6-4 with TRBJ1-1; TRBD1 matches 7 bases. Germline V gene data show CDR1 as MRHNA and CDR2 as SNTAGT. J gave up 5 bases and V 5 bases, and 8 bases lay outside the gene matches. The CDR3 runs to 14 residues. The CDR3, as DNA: TGTGCCAGCAGTAAAGAGGGGGCGAGGACTGAAGCTTTCTTT. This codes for CASSKEGARTEAFF.

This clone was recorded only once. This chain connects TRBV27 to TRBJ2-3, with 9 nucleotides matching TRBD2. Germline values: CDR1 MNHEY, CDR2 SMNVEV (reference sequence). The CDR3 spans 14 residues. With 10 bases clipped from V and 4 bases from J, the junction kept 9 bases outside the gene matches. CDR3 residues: CANDAAGGPDTQYF. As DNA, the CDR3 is TGTGCCAACGACGCCGCGGGAGGGCCAGATACGCAGTATTTT.

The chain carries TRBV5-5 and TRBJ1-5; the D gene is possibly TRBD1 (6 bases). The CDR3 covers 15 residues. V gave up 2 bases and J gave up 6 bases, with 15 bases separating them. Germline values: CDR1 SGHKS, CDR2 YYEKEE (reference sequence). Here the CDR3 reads CASSLNPGAVQPQHF. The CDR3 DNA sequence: TGTGCCAGCAGCTTAAACCCAGGGGCCGTTCAGCCCCAGCATTTT.

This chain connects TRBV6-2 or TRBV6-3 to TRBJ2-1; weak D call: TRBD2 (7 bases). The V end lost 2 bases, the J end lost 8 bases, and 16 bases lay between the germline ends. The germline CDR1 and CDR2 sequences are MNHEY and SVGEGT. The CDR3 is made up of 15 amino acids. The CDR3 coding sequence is TGTGCCAGCAGTTACCTGTGGGAGGGGGGAGATGAGCAGTTCTTC. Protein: CASSYLWEGGDEQFF.

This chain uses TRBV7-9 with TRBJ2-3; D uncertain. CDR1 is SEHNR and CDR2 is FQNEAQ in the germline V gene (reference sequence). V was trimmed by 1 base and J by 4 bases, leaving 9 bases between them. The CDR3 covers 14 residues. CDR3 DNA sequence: TGTGCCAGCAGCTTAGGCTACCGCTCAGATACGCAGTATTTT. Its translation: CASSLGYRSDTQYF.

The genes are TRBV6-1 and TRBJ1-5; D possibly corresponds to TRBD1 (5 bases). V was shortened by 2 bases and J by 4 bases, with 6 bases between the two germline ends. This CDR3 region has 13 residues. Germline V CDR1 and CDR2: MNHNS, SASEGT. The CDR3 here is CASSEQGNQPQHF. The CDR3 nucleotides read TGTGCCAGCAGTGAACAGGGTAATCAGCCCCAGCATTTT.

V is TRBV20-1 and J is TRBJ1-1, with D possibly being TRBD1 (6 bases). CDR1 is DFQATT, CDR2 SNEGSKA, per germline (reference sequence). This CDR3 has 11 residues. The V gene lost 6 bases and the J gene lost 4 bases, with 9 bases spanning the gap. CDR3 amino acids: CSATRGTEAFF. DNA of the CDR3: TGCAGTGCAACCAGGGGCACTGAAGCTTTCTTT.

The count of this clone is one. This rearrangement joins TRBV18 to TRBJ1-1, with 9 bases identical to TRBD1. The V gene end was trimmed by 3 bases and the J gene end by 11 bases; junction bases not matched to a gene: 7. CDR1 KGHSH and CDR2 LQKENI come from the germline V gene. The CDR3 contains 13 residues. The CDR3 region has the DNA TGTGCCAGCTCACCGACAGGGGGAATGGAGGCTTTCTTT. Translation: CASSPTGGMEAFF.

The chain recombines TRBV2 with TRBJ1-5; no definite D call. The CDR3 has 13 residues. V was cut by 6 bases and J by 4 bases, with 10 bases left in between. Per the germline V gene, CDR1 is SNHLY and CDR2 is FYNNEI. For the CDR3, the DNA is TGTGCCAGCAGGTACGGTATGAATCAGCCCCAGCATTTT. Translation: CASRYGMNQPQHF.

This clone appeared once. CDR3 amino acids: CASSNTKSGSIYNEQFF. The CDR3 DNA sequence: TGTGCCAGCAGCAATACAAAAAGCGGGAGCATCTACAATGAGCAGTTCTTC. The J gene is TRBJ2-1, the V gene TRBV6-4; 8 nucleotides align to TRBD2. After removal of 6 bases from V and 3 bases from J, the junction contained 13 bases not matched to a gene. CDR1 is MRHNA and CDR2 is SNTAGT in the germline V gene. This CDR3 comprises 17 residues.

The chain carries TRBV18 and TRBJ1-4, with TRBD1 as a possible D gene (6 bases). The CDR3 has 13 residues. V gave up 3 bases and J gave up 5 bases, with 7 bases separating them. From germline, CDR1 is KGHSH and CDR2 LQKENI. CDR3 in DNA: TGTGCCAGCTCACCCGGACAGAATGAAAAACTGTTTTTT. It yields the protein CASSPGQNEKLFF.

DNA of the CDR3: TGCGCCAGCAGCCCAGATCCCGGGACAGGGGGAGAGACCCAGTACTTC. It codes for CASSPDPGTGGETQYF. The chain combines TRBV4-1 with TRBJ2-5, with 11 bases matching TRBD1. V trimming: 4 bases; J trimming: 4 bases; junction bases outside the gene matches: 8. Per germline, CDR1 MGHRA and CDR2 YSYEKL. The CDR3 length is 16 residues.

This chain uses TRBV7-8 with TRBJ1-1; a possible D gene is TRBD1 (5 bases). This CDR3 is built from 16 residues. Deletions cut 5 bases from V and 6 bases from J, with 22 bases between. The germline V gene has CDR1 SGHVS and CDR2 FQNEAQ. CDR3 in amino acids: CASSPRGGGREAEAFF. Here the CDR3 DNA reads TGTGCCAGCAGCCCCCGGGGGGGAGGGAGGGAGGCTGAAGCTTTCTTT.

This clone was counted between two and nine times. CDR3 loop: CASSFRAENSPLHF. For the CDR3, the DNA is TGTGCCAGCAGCTTTAGAGCGGAGAATTCACCCCTCCACTTT. The chain uses TRBV5-4 and TRBJ1-6; D uncertain. V gave up 2 bases and J gave up 7 bases, with 10 bases separating them. From germline, CDR1 is SGHNT and CDR2 YYREEE (reference sequence). The CDR3 has 14 residues.

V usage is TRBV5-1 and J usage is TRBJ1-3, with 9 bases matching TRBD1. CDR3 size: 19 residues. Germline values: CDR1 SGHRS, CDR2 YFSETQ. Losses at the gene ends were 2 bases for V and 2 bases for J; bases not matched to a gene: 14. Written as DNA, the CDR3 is TGCGCCAGCAGCTTCTCTTTCCAGACAGGGGGAGCCCCTGGAAACACCATATATTTT. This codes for CASSFSFQTGGAPGNTIYF.

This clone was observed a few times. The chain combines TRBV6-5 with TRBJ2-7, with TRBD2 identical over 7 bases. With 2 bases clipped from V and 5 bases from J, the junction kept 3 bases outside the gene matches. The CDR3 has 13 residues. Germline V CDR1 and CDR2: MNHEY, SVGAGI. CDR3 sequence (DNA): TGTGCCAGCAGTTACACGCGGGAGAACGAGCAGTACTTC. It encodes CASSYTRENEQYF.